This is a list of T cell receptor beta chains from one sample in a study of blood T cell repertoires in COVID-19. Profiled with immunoSEQ multiplex PCR; TCRdb holds only in-frame clones, not every one. The data show about 140,000 clones, 85% seen once. Sequencing was performed on peripheral blood. The receptors were gathered from a man aged 45-65 years with acute or convalescent COVID-19. CDR3s include the opening cysteine and the closing phenylalanine or tryptophan. Clone size appears in some rows only: once, few, many, or a class for an expanded clone.

j_gene	v_gene	abundance	CDR3aa
TRBJ2-1	TRBV7-9	.	CASSLLSGAYNEQFF
TRBJ1-2	TRBV11-2	.	CASSLPGQVYGYTF
TRBJ1-2	TRBV2	.	CASSLGVDYGYTF
TRBJ1-5	TRBV15	.	CATSRDVAGNQPQHF
TRBJ2-5	TRBV5-1	once	CASSSTGTIRETQYF
TRBJ2-2	TRBV7-2	.	CASSLGGQGTHGELFF
TRBJ1-6	TRBV19	.	CASSPGQGFSPLHF
TRBJ1-4	TRBV6-5	few	CASSPQGAANEKLFF
TRBJ2-3	TRBV5-1	.	CASSQTETSTDTQYF
TRBJ2-1	TRBV5-1	.	CASSDRGLAGGNEQFF
TRBJ1-2	TRBV18	.	CASSPTGAGYGYTF
TRBJ1-5	TRBV3-1/TRBV3-2	.	CASSPPGGQPQHF
TRBJ1-1	TRBV5-4	.	CASSSPHRGETEAFF
TRBJ2-3	TRBV19	few	CASRQRRTSGSTDTQYF
TRBJ2-1	TRBV4-1	once	CASSLAGYNEQFF
TRBJ1-2	TRBV6-5	.	CASSPRGPDGYTF
TRBJ2-3	TRBV19	.	CASSTDLAEKEYF
TRBJ2-7	TRBV11-2	.	CASSLEAAYEQYF
TRBJ1-5	TRBV2	.	CASSRDTLVDQPQHF
TRBJ2-2	TRBV19	.	CASSTSSQGFGELFF
TRBJ1-1	TRBV6-5	.	CASGFADSEAFF
TRBJ1-1	TRBV6-5	.	CASSLQPGYTEAFF
TRBJ1-2	TRBV19	.	CASTAGKLTYGYTF
TRBJ1-6	TRBV12-5	.	CASGLVGQGFGQGDSPLHF
TRBJ1-5	TRBV6-5	.	CASSRVRVNQPQHF
TRBJ2-5	TRBV5-4	.	CASSLSGGESETQYF